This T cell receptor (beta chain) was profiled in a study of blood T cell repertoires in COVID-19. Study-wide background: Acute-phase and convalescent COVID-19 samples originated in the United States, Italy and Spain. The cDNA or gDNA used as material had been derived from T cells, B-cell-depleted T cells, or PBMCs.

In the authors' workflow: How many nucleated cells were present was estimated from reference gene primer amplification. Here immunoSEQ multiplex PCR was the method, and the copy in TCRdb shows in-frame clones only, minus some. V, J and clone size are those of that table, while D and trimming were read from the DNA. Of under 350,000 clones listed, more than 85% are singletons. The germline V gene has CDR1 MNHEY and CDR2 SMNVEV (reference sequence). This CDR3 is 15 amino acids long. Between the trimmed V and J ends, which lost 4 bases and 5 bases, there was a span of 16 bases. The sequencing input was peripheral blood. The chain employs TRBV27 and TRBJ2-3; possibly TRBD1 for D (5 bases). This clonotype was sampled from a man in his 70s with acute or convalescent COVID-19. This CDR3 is CASSYAGYAGDTQYF. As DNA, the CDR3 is TGTGCCAGCAGTTACGCAGGGTACGCTGGAGATACGCAGTATTTT.